This T cell receptor (beta chain) derives from a study of CD8+ T cells in alopecia areata listed by TCRdb under 2018. With regard to the full study: Skin from C3H/HeJ donors aged 6-12 months with spontaneous alopecia was grafted onto female C3H/HeJ recipients aged roughly 6-10 weeks. The study used high-throughput TCRbeta sequencing to examine T cell clonal expansion in alopecia areata, in both the C3H/HeJ mouse model and human patients. Human TCRbeta sequencing covered scalp tissue and sorted CD4+ and CD8+ peripheral blood T cells from patchy and totalis/universalis alopecia areata patients and healthy controls. Scalp clonality was compared among normal scalp (n=4), patchy alopecia areata scalp (n=8), and alopecia totalis/universalis scalp (n=8). RNA came from the PAXgene miRNA kit for fixed scalp, the miRNeasy kit for PBMCs, and the RNeasy kit for mouse skin. immunoSEQ multiplex PCR using 35 Vbeta forward primers and 13 Jbeta reverse primers was used to amplify TCRbeta CDR3 regions.

Remarks on this clone: There is no known antigen for this receptor. Mouse gene names and germline sequences are the ones reported for this receptor. The sample contains more than one DNA sequence encoding this CDR3.

Pooled mouse cutaneous lymph node cells were stained for CD4, CD8alpha, NKG2D, NKG2ACE and other markers, then sorted on a BD Influx. Library preparation was by the immunoSEQ multiplex PCR assay. RNA was extracted from all samples and reverse transcribed into cDNA, which served as template for TCR sequencing. SuperScript III was used to make first-strand cDNA, primed with a 2:1 mix of oligo-dT and random hexamers. A synthetic immune receptor repertoire was used to measure amplification bias, and any remaining bias was corrected computationally. Libraries were sequenced on Illumina HiSeq with 60 bp reads covering the CDR3, read from J toward V. Processing in the source paper ran as follows. Raw reads were preprocessed to remove errors, and CDR3 was defined according to IMGT conventions as the region from the conserved cysteine to phenylalanine. Clonality was calculated as 1 minus Shannon entropy normalized by log2 of the number of productive unique TCRs. Whether scalp clones were CD4 or CD8 was inferred by matching scalp TCRbeta sequences against CD4 and CD8 repertoires sorted from blood. Here the immuneACCESS table is served through TCRdb, limited to in-frame sequences with V and J called. Missing clones are a known gap in these copies; in checked studies unresolved V genes cover under half, and the rest lacks a known reason. The DNA was the basis for D and trimming; V, J and clone size are from that table. There are more than 250,000 clones in this sample, and none of them is a singleton. The top ten clonotypes cover 1.2% of the sample.

What the authors observed across the whole study: TCR sequences shared between patients were less clear than in mice, possibly partly because of HLA diversity in the patient population. Higher clonality and more expanded CD8+ clones were observed in lesional scalp than in normal scalp, particularly in alopecia totalis/universalis, a finding suggestive of antigenic drive. Unlike mouse skin, which is dominated by gammadelta T cells, normal human skin has resident alphabeta T cells that are also sequenced, and this complicates analysis of the scalp TCR repertoire.

The sample taken for sequencing was CD4+ T cells sorted from a lymph node. This TCR came from a C3H/HeJ mouse with alopecia areata. In terms of MHC, this strain is H2-k.

The CDR3 corresponds to CASSLTGNTGQLYF. The CDR3 bases that were read are TGTGCCAGCAGCCTGACAGGGAACACCGGG. The chain was built from TRBV19 and TRBJ2-2, and TRBD1 matches 7 of the central bases. The read falls 4 residues short of the CDR3 end, and the missing part is taken from the germline J gene. The CDR1 and CDR2 encoded by the germline V gene (reference sequence) are FNHDT and SITEND. The cysteine opens and the phenylalanine closes a CDR3 of 14 amino acids. The DNA has 30 bases, all within the CDR3, and is read from base 1. For this chain, trimming is 5 bases at the V end and 2 bases at the J end, and the number of junction bases without a gene match is 3. The reference TRBV19 and TRBJ2-2 proteins fill in what lies around the CDR3, so the full variable domain reads GGIITQTPKFLIGQEGQKLTLKCQQNFNHDTMYWYRQDSGKGLRLIYYSITENDLQKGDLSEGYDASREKKSSFSLTVTSAQKNEMAVFLCASSLTGNTGQLYFGEGSKLTVL.